These 16 T cell receptor beta chains came from one sample sequenced in a study of blood T cell repertoires in COVID-19. Sequencing was performed with immunoSEQ multiplex PCR; in TCRdb, only in-frame clones are kept and a portion is missing. The sample includes some 190,000 clones, over 70% of them seen just once. Input material: PBMCs or T cells enriched from blood (not recorded which). These receptors all come from a man aged 55-75 years who had been exposed to COVID-19.

The rearrangement uses TRBV30 and TRBJ1-4, with a possible D match to TRBD1 (6 bases). The V end lost 0 bases, the J end lost 5 bases, and 13 bases lay between the germline ends. This CDR3 contains 15 residues. The germline V gene encodes CDR1 GTSNPN and CDR2 SVGIG (reference sequence). The CDR3 loop is CAWSVEQGMNEKLFF. The CDR3 DNA is TGTGCCTGGAGTGTGGAGCAGGGGATGAATGAAAAACTGTTTTTT.

The V call is TRBV28, the J call TRBJ2-7; the D is unclear. Germline V gene lookup returns CDR1 MDHEN and CDR2 SYDVKM. Deletions cut 2 bases from V and 6 bases from J, with 23 bases between. There are 17 residues in the CDR3. DNA of the CDR3: TGTGCCAGCAGTTTACTCCGTTCTCTTTCGCGGCCCGTCGAGCAGTACTTC. Translation: CASSLLRSLSRPVEQYF.

This rearrangement joins TRBV5-1 to TRBJ1-2; D not certain. This CDR3 spans 13 amino acids. Germline-derived CDR1 and CDR2 are SGHRS and YFSETQ. Trimming took off 0 bases at V and 4 bases at J, with 7 bases between the two ends. The chain's CDR3 is CASSLETPYGYTF. CDR3 nucleotide sequence: TGCGCCAGCAGCTTGGAAACTCCCTATGGCTACACCTTC.

The chain uses TRBV6-7 and TRBJ1-6; the D is unclear. TRBV6-7 is identified as an open reading frame with a role that is uncertain. This CDR3 spans 13 amino acids. Between the trimmed V and J ends, which lost 0 bases and 11 bases, there was a span of 8 bases. CDR3 sequence: CASSYSPRAPLHF. CDR3 in DNA: TGTGCCAGCAGTTACTCGCCCCGGGCACCCCTCCACTTT.

This clone was seen a single time. The V gene is TRBV6-1, the J gene TRBJ1-5; 8 bases are shared with TRBD1. CDR3 length: 20 residues. In germline, CDR1 is MNHNS, CDR2 SASEGT. V dropped 4 bases and J dropped 1; count of bases not matched to a gene: 18. The CDR3 DNA reads as TGTGCCAGCAGTGCACAATCCGAACTACCGACAGGGGTGAGCAATCAGCCCCAGCATTTT. It translates to CASSAQSELPTGVSNQPQHF.

The chain carries TRBV7-2 and TRBJ1-3, with D hard to call. The germline V gene encodes CDR1 SGHTA and CDR2 FQGNSA. V was shortened by 3 bases and J by 2 bases, with 5 bases between the two germline ends. This CDR3 is built from 13 residues. The CDR3 nucleotides read TGTGCCAGCAGCTTCGGTACTGGAAACACCATATATTTT. Protein: CASSFGTGNTIYF. Variable domain in full (rest from reference TRBV7-2 and TRBJ1-3): GAGVSQSPSNKVTEKGKDVELRCDPISGHTALYWYRQSLGQGLEFLIYFQGNSAPDKSGLPSDRFSAERTGGSVSTLTIQRTQQEDSAVYLCASSFGTGNTIYFGEGSWLTVV.

This clone was recorded only once. A far larger clone differs by one base, so this is likely a read error. This rearrangement joins TRBV6-5 to TRBJ1-5, with 8 bases matching TRBD1. The CDR3 spans 13 residues. Germline V gene sequence: CDR1 MNHEY, CDR2 SVGAGI. This chain's CDR3 is CASIGQGSQPQLF. The CDR3 DNA reads TGTGCCAGTATCGGACAGGGAAGTCAGCCCCAGCTTTTT.

The V call is TRBV29-1, the J call TRBJ1-3; 7 bases map to TRBD1. This CDR3 is 13 amino acids long. J lost 3 bases, V lost 7 bases, and 6 bases had no gene match. Per germline, CDR1 SQVTM and CDR2 ANQGSEA. The CDR3 sequence: CSGRSGGGNTIYF. The DNA of the CDR3 is TGCAGCGGGAGATCAGGGGGTGGAAACACCATATATTTT.

J is TRBJ1-2 and V is TRBV13; maybe TRBD1 (6 bases). The germline gives CDR1 PRHDT, CDR2 FYEKMQ (reference sequence). Trimming took off 2 bases at V and 7 bases at J, with 20 bases between the two ends. The CDR3 covers 16 residues. DNA for the CDR3: TGTGCCAGCAGCTTAAGAGTGGCGGGGGCCTTGGGTGGCTACACCTTC. As protein: CASSLRVAGALGGYTF.

The rearrangement links TRBV6-5 to TRBJ1-5; D remains unclear. Trimming cost V 6 bases and J 2 bases, with 11 bases left between them. The CDR3 totals 14 residues. The germline V gene encodes CDR1 MNHEY and CDR2 SVGAGI. CDR3 DNA sequence: TGTGCCAGCAGCGGGAGTCGTCGCAATCAGCCCCAGCATTTT. Translated, it gives CASSGSRRNQPQHF.

This sequence joins TRBV7-8 and TRBJ2-2; tentatively, D is TRBD2 (5 bases). Germline assignment: CDR1 SGHVS and CDR2 FQNEAQ. With 5 bases removed from V and 2 bases from J, the gap between germline ends came to 18 bases. The CDR3 is made up of 17 amino acids. CDR3 sequence: CASSTRFFGKNTGELFF. As DNA, the CDR3 is TGTGCCAGCAGCACGCGCTTTTTCGGGAAAAACACCGGGGAGCTGTTTTTT. The full variable domain, completed using reference TRBV7-8 and TRBJ2-2, is GAGVSQSPRYKVAKRGQDVALRCDPISGHVSLFWYQQALGQGPEFLTYFQNEAQLDKSGLPSDRFFAERPEGSVSTLKIQRTQQEDSAVYLCASSTRFFGKNTGELFFGEGSRLTVL.

The chain couples TRBV5-5 to TRBJ1-1, with D possibly matching TRBD1 (6 bases). Germline CDR1 and CDR2: SGHKS and YYEKEE (reference sequence). Deletions cut 4 bases from V and 5 bases from J, with 12 bases between. The CDR3 totals 13 residues. The CDR3 DNA reads TGTGCCAGCAGCACCGGACAGAGGACTGAAGCTTTCTTT. Residues: CASSTGQRTEAFF.

The chain is built from TRBV7-9 and TRBJ1-5; D perhaps matches TRBD1 (5 bases). The germline V gene encodes CDR1 SEHNR and CDR2 FQNEAQ (reference sequence). Between the trimmed V and J ends, which lost 1 base and 0 bases, there was a span of 16 bases. The CDR3 extends over 18 amino acids. As DNA, the CDR3 is TGTGCCAGCAGCTTAGTCCAGGGATTAGGGTATAGCAATCAGCCCCAGCATTTT. Translated, it gives CASSLVQGLGYSNQPQHF.

This clone occurred once. This rearrangement joins TRBV30 to TRBJ1-4; possibly TRBD1 for D (5 bases). CDR1 is GTSNPN and CDR2 is SVGIG in the germline V gene (reference sequence). The CDR3 covers 14 residues. The V end lost 3 bases, the J end lost 7 bases, and 15 bases lay between the germline ends. The CDR3 is CAWRIGGIGEKLFF. CDR3 nucleotide sequence: TGTGCCTGGAGAATCGGGGGAATCGGTGAAAAACTGTTTTTT.

V and J are TRBV19 and TRBJ2-1; 13 bases line up with TRBD2. The V gene end was trimmed by 6 bases and the J gene end by 8 bases; junction bases not matched to a gene: 7. The CDR3 sequence is 15 residues long. Per germline, CDR1 LNHDA and CDR2 SQIVND (reference sequence). The CDR3 region has the DNA TGTGCCAGTAGGAGGACTAGCGGGAGTATGGATGAGCAGTTCTTC. This translates into CASRRTSGSMDEQFF.

The rearrangement joins TRBV10-3 to TRBJ2-7, with D maybe TRBD1 (7 bases). CDR3 length equals 19 residues. Germline lookup yields CDR1 ENHRY and CDR2 SYGVKD. V was pared by 2 bases and J by 3 bases, with 26 bases between. CDR3 nucleotide sequence: TGTGCCATCAGTGAGCGGGGGACAGCCACTTCCCTCAGCAGCTACGAGCAGTACTTC. Translation: CAISERGTATSLSSYEQYF.